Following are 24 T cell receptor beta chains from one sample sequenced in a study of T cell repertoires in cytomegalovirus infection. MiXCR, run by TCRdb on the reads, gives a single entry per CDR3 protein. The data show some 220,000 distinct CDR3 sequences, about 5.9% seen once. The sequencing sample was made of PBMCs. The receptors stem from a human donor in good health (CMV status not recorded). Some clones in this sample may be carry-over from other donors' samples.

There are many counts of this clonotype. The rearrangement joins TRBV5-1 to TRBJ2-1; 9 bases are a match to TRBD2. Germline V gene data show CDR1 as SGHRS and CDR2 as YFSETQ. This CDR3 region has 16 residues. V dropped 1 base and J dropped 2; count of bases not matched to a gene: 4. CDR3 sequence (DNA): TGCGCCAGCAGCTTGCGCTTAGCGGGGGCCTACAATGAGCAGTTCTTC. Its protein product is CASSLRLAGAYNEQFF.

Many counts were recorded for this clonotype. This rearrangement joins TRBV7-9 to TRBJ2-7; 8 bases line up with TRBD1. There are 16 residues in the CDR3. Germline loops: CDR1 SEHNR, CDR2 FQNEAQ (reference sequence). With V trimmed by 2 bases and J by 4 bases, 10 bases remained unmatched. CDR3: CASSLTATGASYEQYF. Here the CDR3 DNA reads TGTGCCAGCAGCTTAACGGCGACAGGGGCTTCGTACGAGCAGTACTTC.

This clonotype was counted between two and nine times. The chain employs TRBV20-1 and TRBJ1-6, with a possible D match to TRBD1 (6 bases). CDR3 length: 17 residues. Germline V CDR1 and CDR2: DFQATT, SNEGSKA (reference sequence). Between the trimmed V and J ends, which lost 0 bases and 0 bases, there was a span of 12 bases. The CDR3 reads CSARDPQGSSYNSPLHF. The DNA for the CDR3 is TGCAGTGCTAGAGATCCGCAGGGGAGCTCCTATAATTCACCCCTCCACTTT.

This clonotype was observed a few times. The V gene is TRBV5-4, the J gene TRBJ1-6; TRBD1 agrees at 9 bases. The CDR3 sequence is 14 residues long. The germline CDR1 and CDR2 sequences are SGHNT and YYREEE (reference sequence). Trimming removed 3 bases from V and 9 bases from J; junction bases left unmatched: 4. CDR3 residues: CASSSRDRASPLHF. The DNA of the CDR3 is TGTGCCAGCAGCTCCCGGGACAGGGCTTCACCCCTCCACTTT.

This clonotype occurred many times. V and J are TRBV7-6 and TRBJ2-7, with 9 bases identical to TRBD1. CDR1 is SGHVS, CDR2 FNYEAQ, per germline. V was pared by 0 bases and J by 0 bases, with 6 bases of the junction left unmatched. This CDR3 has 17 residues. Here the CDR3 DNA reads TGTGCCAGCAGCTTAGCGATAGGACAGGGGACCTCCTACGAGCAGTACTTC. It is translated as CASSLAIGQGTSYEQYF. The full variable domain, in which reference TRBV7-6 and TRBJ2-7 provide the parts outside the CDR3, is GAGVSQSPRYKVTKRGQDVALRCDPISGHVSLYWYRQALGQGPEFLTYFNYEAQQDKSGLPNDRFSAERPEGSISTLTIQRTEQRDSAMYRCASSLAIGQGTSYEQYFGPGTRLTVT.

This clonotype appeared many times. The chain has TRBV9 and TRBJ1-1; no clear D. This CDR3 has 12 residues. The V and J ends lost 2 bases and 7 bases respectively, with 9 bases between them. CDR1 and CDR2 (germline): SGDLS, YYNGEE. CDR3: CASSVILGEAFF. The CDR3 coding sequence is TGTGCCAGCAGCGTTATCCTCGGTGAAGCTTTCTTT.

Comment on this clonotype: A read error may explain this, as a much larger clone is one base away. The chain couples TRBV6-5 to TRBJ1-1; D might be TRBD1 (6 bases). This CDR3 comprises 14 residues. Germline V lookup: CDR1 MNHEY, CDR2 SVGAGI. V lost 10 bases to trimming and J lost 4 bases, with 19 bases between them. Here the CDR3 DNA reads TGTGCCAACCGCCTCAGCGGCAGGGGCACTGAAGCTTTCTTT. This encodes CANRLSGRGTEAFF.

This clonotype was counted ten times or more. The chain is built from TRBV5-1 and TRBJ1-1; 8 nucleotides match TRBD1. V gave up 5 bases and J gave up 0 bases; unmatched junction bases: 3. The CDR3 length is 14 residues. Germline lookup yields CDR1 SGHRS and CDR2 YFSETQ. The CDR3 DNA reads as TGCGCCAGCAGGGACAGGGCTATGAACACTGAAGCTTTCTTT. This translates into CASRDRAMNTEAFF.

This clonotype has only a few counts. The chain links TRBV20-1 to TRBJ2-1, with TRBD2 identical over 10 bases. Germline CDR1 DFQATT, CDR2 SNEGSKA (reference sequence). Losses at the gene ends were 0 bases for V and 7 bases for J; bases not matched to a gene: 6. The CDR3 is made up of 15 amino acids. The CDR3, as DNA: TGCAGTGCTAGAGATCATCTAGCGGGGGAAAATGAGCAGTTCTTC. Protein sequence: CSARDHLAGENEQFF.

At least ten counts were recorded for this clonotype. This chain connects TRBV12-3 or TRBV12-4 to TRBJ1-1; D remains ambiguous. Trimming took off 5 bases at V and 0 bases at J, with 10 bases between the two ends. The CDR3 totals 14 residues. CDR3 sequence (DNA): TGTGCCAGCAGTCAAAGGACTGTGAACACTGAAGCTTTCTTT. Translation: CASSQRTVNTEAFF.

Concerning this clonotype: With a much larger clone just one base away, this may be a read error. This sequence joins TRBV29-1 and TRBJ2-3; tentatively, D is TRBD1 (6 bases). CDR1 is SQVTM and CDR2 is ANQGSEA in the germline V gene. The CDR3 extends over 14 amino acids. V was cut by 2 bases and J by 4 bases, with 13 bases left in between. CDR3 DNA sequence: TGCAGCGTTGAAAGGGGGATGAAGTCAGATACGCAGTATTTT. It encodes CSVERGMKSDTQYF.

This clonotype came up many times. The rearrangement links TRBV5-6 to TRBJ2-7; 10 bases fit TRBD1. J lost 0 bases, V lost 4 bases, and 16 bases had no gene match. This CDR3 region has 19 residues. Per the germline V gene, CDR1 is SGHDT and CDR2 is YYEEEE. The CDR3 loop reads CASSLLRDRGSGGSYEQYF. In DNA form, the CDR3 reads TGTGCCAGCAGCCTTCTCCGGGACAGGGGAAGTGGAGGCTCCTACGAGCAGTACTTC.

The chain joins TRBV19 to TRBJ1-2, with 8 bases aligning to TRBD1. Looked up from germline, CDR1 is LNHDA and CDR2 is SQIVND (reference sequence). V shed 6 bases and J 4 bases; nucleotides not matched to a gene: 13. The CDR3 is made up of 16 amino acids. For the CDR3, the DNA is TGTGCCAGTAGCCCTGTCGGACAGGGAAAGGTCTATGGCTACACCTTC. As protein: CASSPVGQGKVYGYTF.

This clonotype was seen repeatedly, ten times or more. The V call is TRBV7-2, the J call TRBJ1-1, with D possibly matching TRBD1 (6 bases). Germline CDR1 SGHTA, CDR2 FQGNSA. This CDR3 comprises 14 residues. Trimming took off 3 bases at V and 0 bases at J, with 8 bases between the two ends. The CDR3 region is CASSFTGLNTEAFF. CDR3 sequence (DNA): TGTGCCAGCAGCTTCACAGGGTTGAACACTGAAGCTTTCTTT. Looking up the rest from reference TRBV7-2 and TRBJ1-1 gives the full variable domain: GAGVSQSPSNKVTEKGKDVELRCDPISGHTALYWYRQSLGQGLEFLIYFQGNSAPDKSGLPSDRFSAERTGGSVSTLTIQRTQQEDSAVYLCASSFTGLNTEAFFGQGTRLTVV.

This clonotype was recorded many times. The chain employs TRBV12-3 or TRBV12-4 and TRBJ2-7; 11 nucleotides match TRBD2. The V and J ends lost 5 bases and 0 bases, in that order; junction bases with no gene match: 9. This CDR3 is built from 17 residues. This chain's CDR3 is CASSPGTSGLYSYEQYF. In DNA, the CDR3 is TGTGCCAGCAGTCCCGGGACTAGCGGATTATACTCCTACGAGCAGTACTTC.

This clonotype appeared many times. CDR3 nucleotides: TGCAGCGTTGGAGAAGGGAGCGAGGATACGCAGTATTTT. It yields the protein CSVGEGSEDTQYF. The rearrangement uses TRBV29-1 and TRBJ2-3, with D possibly being TRBD2 (5 bases). The CDR3 length is 13 residues. Germline CDR1 SQVTM, CDR2 ANQGSEA. V gave up 4 bases and J gave up 6 bases, with 14 bases separating them.

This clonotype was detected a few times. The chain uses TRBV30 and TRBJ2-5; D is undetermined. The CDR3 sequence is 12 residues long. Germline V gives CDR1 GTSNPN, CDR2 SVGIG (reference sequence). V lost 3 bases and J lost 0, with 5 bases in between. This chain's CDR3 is CAWRLYQETQYF. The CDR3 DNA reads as TGTGCCTGGAGACTGTACCAAGAGACCCAGTACTTC.

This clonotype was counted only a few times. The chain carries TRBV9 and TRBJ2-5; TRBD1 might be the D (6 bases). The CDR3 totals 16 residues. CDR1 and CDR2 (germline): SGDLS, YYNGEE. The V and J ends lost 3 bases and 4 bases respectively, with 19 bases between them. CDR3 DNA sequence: TGTGCCAGCAGCGAGAGGAACGTGGGGGCTGGAGAGACCCAGTACTTC. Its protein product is CASSERNVGAGETQYF.

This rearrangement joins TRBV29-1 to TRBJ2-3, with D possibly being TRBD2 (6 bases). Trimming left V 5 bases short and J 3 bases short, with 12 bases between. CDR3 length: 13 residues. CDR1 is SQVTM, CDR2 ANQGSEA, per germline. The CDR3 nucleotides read TGCAGCGTTATGTTGCGGGGAACAGATACGCAGTATTTT. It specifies CSVMLRGTDTQYF.

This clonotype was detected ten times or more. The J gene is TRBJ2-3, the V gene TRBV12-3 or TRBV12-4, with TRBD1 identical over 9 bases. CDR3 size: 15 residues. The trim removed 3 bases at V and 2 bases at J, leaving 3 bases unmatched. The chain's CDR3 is CASSFGQGTTDTQYF. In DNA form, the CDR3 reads TGTGCCAGCAGTTTTGGACAGGGGACCACAGATACGCAGTATTTT.

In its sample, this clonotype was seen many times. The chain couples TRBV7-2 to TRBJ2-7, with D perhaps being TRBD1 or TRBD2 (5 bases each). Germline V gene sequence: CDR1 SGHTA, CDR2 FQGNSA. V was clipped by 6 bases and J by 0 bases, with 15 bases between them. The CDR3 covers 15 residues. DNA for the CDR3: TGTGCCAGCAGACCCGGGGCAGCTCTCTCCTACGAGCAGTACTTC. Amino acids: CASRPGAALSYEQYF.

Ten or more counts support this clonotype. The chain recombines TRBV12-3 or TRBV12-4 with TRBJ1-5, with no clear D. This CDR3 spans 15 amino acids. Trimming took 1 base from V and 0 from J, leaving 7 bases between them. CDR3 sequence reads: CASSLGPTSNQPQHF. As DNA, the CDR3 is TGTGCCAGCAGTTTAGGACCGACTAGCAATCAGCCCCAGCATTTT.

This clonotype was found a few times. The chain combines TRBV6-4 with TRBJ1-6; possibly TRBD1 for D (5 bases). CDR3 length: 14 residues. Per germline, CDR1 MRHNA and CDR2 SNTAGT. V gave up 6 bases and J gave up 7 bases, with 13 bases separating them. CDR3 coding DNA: TGTGCCAGCAGAGCCGGGACGGACAATTCACCCCTCCACTTT. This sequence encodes CASRAGTDNSPLHF.

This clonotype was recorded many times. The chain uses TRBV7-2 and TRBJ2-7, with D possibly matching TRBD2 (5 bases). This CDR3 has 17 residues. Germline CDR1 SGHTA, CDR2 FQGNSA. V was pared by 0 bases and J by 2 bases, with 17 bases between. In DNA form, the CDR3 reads TGTGCCAGCAGCTTAGCTTATCCTAGCCCCATGCCCTACGAGCAGTACTTC. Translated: CASSLAYPSPMPYEQYF.